These T cell receptor beta chains were read from a single sample in a study of T cell responses to AZD1222 COVID-19 vaccine. The method was immunoSEQ multiplex PCR; TCRdb's version includes in-frame clones alone and lacks a portion of them. The sample has about 150,000 clones, about four fifths seen once. Sequences were derived from peripheral blood, sampled on day 0 of AZD1222 vaccination. The receptors shown here come from an adult in good health. Both conserved end residues are part of each CDR3. A D gene is named only where the DNA matches it firmly. The listing skips clone size in some rows; elsewhere it reads once, few, many or a size class.

size,D,V,J,CDR3,DNA
NA,NA,TRBV9,TRBJ1-1,CASSAEGHPNTEAFF,TGTGCCAGCAGCGCCGAGGGACACCCCAACACTGAAGCTTTCTTT
NA,NA,TRBV4-1,TRBJ1-4,CASSQEQKVNEKLFF,TGCGCCAGCAGCCAAGAACAGAAAGTTAATGAAAAACTGTTTTTT
once,NA,TRBV28,TRBJ1-2,CASSLVSPGGYTF,TGTGCCAGCAGTTTAGTAAGCCCTGGGGGCTACACCTTC
once,NA,TRBV20-1,TRBJ1-1,CSARPFKEAFF,TGCAGTGCTAGACCGTTTAAAGAAGCTTTCTTT
NA,NA,TRBV28,TRBJ1-3,CASTILGGAAGNTIYF,TGTGCCAGCACTATCTTAGGGGGGGCAGCTGGAAACACCATATATTTT
NA,NA,TRBV5-4,TRBJ1-1,CASSLVGDTEAFF,TGTGCCAGCAGCTTGGTCGGGGACACTGAAGCTTTCTTT
NA,TRBD1,TRBV2,TRBJ1-3,CASSVKRTGYSGNTIYF,TGTGCCAGCAGCGTTAAAAGGACAGGCTACTCTGGAAACACCATATATTTT
NA,TRBD2,TRBV29-1,TRBJ2-7,CSVDKGTSSYEQYF,TGCAGCGTTGATAAGGGGACTAGCTCCTACGAGCAGTACTTC
NA,TRBD1,TRBV11-2,TRBJ1-1,CASSLGTGEAFF,TGTGCCAGCAGCCTCGGGACAGGGGAAGCTTTCTTT
NA,NA,TRBV6-1,TRBJ1-2,CASSESQGIFQLGYGYTF,TGTGCCAGCAGTGAATCACAGGGAATTTTCCAACTCGGCTATGGCTACACCTTC
NA,TRBD1,TRBV9,TRBJ2-3,CASSARQGATDTQYF,TGTGCCAGCAGCGCCAGACAGGGGGCAACAGATACGCAGTATTTT
NA,NA,TRBV7-9,TRBJ2-1,CASSFGASYNEQFF,TGTGCCAGCAGCTTTGGGGCCTCATACAATGAGCAGTTCTTC
NA,TRBD1,TRBV5-4,TRBJ2-5,CASSGGDRVQGAQYF,TGTGCCAGCAGCGGGGGGGACAGGGTCCAGGGGGCCCAGTACTTC
NA,NA,TRBV2,TRBJ2-3,CASSAFWTRTDTQYF,TGTGCCAGCAGTGCCTTCTGGACCCGCACAGATACGCAGTATTTT
NA,TRBD1,TRBV28,TRBJ1-5,CASSLAQGGINQPQHF,TGTGCCAGCAGTTTGGCGCAGGGGGGGATCAATCAGCCCCAGCATTTT
NA,TRBD1,TRBV10-3,TRBJ2-1,CATLQGNSYNEQFF,TGTGCCACCTTACAGGGGAACTCCTACAATGAGCAGTTCTTC
NA,NA,TRBV18,TRBJ2-2,CASSPELGATGELFF,TGTGCCAGCTCACCAGAACTGGGGGCTACCGGGGAGCTGTTTTTT
NA,TRBD1,TRBV10-2,TRBJ2-5,CASSALQGIVETQYF,TGCGCCAGCAGTGCGCTACAGGGGATTGTGGAGACCCAGTACTTC
NA,TRBD1,TRBV19,TRBJ1-2,CASSIGGQGKYGYTF,TGTGCCAGTAGTATTGGGGGACAGGGGAAATATGGCTACACCTTC
NA,NA,TRBV5-1,TRBJ1-1,CASSWGADTEAFF,TGCGCCAGCAGTTGGGGCGCGGACACTGAAGCTTTCTTT
NA,NA,TRBV2,TRBJ2-7,CASKGLEGLAGWTYERYF,TGTGCCAGCAAGGGCTTGGAAGGACTTGCTGGATGGACCTACGAGCGGTACTTC
NA,NA,TRBV18,TRBJ1-1,CASSQGNTEAFF,TGTGCCAGCTCCCAAGGGAACACTGAAGCTTTCTTT
NA,NA,TRBV2,TRBJ1-2,CASREVDNYGYTF,TGTGCCAGCAGAGAGGTAGATAACTATGGCTACACCTTC
NA,TRBD1,TRBV5-1,TRBJ1-2,CASSLGGTGPKTYGYTF,TGCGCCAGCAGCTTGGGGGGGACAGGACCGAAGACCTATGGCTACACCTTC
NA,NA,TRBV28,TRBJ2-2,CASSHLSFGKGSGELFF,TGTGCCAGCAGCCACCTCAGTTTTGGGAAGGGTTCCGGGGAGCTGTTTTTT
once,NA,TRBV5-6,TRBJ1-6,CASTRRGYTNSPLHF,TGTGCCAGCACCCGAAGGGGGTACACAAATTCACCCCTCCACTTT
NA,TRBD1,TRBV30,TRBJ2-7,CAWGLETGAAYEQYF,TGTGCCTGGGGGCTCGAAACAGGGGCGGCTTACGAGCAGTACTTC
NA,TRBD2,TRBV3-1/TRBV3-2,TRBJ2-5,CASSQPTSGGRGETQYF,TGTGCCAGCAGCCAACCGACTAGCGGGGGTAGGGGGGAGACCCAGTACTTC
NA,NA,TRBV19,TRBJ1-5,CASSAPRQVSNQPQHF,TGTGCCAGTAGTGCCCCTCGGCAAGTTAGCAATCAGCCCCAGCATTTT
NA,TRBD1,TRBV28,TRBJ1-1,CASSRQGGSTEAFF,TGTGCCAGCAGTAGACAGGGAGGAAGCACTGAAGCTTTCTTT
few,TRBD2,TRBV7-2,TRBJ2-1,CASSVTSANEQFF,TGTGCCAGCAGCGTGACTAGCGCGAATGAGCAGTTCTTC
NA,NA,TRBV2,TRBJ2-1,CASNLAWEQFF,TGTGCCAGCAATTTAGCATGGGAGCAGTTCTTC
NA,NA,TRBV6-5,TRBJ2-7,CASGPRGSFSYEQYF,TGTGCCAGCGGCCCCAGGGGTTCCTTCTCCTACGAGCAGTACTTC
once,NA,TRBV6-5,TRBJ1-5,CASSPYSYSNQPQHF,TGTGCCAGCAGTCCTTACAGCTATAGCAATCAGCCCCAGCATTTT
NA,TRBD1,TRBV10-3,TRBJ2-7,CAIRPAGGSYEQYF,TGTGCCATCAGGCCTGCAGGGGGTTCCTACGAGCAGTACTTC